The subject of this entry is one T cell receptor beta chain. This record comes from a study of blood T cell repertoires in COVID-19. Study-level information: COVID-19 samples, acute and convalescent, were from the United States, Italy and Spain. Nucleic acid was either cDNA or gDNA, and it came from T cells, B-cell-depleted T cells, or PBMCs.

Germline V lookup: CDR1 SGHNT, CDR2 YENEEA. The junction had 6 bases not matched to a gene; V was cut back by 5 bases and J by 5 bases. This CDR3 has 15 residues. In the study's own analysis: Amplification of reference gene primers provided the estimated nucleated cell counts. Some clones are missing from TCRdb's copy, which holds only in-frame ones; the method was immunoSEQ multiplex PCR. V and J calls and clone size are copied from that table; D and trimming were computed from the DNA. The top ten clones hold roughly 5% of a sample with under 200,000 clones, 65% to 85% of them seen once. J is TRBJ2-2 and V is TRBV11-3, with 9 bases lining up with TRBD2. The TCR sequence derives from a woman aged 25 to 39 with acute or convalescent COVID-19. Sequenced: peripheral blood. The CDR3 protein is CASSAGGRRTGELFF. The CDR3 nucleotides read TGTGCCAGCAGCGCGGGAGGGCGGAGAACCGGGGAGCTGTTTTTT.